This T cell receptor (beta chain) is drawn from a study of blood T cell repertoires in COVID-19. Turning to the study itself: Samples taken during acute and convalescent COVID-19 were collected in the United States, Italy and Spain. The cDNA or gDNA used as material had been derived from T cells, B-cell-depleted T cells, or PBMCs.

In the source study's methods: Counts of nucleated cells, estimated from reference gene primer amplification, were obtained. Sequencing was performed with immunoSEQ multiplex PCR; in TCRdb, only in-frame clones are kept and a portion is missing. From that table come the V and J calls and clone size; the DNA was used to work out D and trimming. The top ten clones hold around 4.7% of a sample with over 200,000 clones, roughly 76% of them seen once. The CDR3 covers 16 residues. Trimming took 2 bases from V and 2 from J; bases not matched to a gene: 6. Germline loops: CDR1 MNHEY, CDR2 SMNVEV (reference sequence).

Sequenced sample: peripheral blood. The origin of this receptor is a human donor in a cohort sampled during active COVID-19. The chain is built from TRBV27 and TRBJ2-1, with 7 bases lining up with TRBD2. CDR3 DNA sequence: TGTGCCAGCAGTTTAGAGGCTAGCGGAACCTACAATGAGCAGTTCTTC. Amino acids: CASSLEASGTYNEQFF.